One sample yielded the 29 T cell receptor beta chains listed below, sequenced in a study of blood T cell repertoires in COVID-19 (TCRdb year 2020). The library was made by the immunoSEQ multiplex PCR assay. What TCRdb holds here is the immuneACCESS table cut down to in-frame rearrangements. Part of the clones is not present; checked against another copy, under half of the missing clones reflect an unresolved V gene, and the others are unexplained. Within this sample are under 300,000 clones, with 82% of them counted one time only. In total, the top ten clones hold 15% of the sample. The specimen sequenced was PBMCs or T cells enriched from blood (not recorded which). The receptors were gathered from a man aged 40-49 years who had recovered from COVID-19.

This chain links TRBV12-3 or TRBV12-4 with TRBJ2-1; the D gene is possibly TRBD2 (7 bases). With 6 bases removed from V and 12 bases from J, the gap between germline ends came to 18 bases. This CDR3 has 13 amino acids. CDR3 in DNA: TGTGCCAGCAGCCCCCCGGGGGGCCTAAGGCAGTTCTTC. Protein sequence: CASSPPGGLRQFF.

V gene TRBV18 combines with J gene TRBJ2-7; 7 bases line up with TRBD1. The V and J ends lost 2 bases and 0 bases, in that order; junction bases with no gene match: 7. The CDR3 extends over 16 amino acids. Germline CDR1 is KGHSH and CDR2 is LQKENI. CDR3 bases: TGTGCCAGCTCACCAGTGAGGGGGCCGAGCTCCTACGAGCAGTACTTC. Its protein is CASSPVRGPSSYEQYF.

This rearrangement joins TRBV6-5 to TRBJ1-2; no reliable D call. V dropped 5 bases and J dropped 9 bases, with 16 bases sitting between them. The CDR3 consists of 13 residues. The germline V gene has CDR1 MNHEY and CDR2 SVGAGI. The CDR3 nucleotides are TGTGCCAGCAGTCCTCTAAATGAAGAACGCTACACCTTC. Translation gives CASSPLNEERYTF.

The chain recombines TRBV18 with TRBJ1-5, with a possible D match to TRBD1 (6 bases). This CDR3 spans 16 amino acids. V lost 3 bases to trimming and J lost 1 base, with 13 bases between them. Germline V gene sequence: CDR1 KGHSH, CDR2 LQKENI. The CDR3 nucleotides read TGTGCCAGCTCACCGGCCCAGGGGTTAAGCAATCAGCCCCAGCATTTT. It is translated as CASSPAQGLSNQPQHF.

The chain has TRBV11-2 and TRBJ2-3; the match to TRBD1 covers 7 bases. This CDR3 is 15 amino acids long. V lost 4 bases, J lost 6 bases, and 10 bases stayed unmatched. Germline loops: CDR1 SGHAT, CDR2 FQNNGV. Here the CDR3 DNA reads TGTGCCAGCAGCTCTCAGGACAGGAGCCTGGATACGCAGTATTTT. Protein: CASSSQDRSLDTQYF.

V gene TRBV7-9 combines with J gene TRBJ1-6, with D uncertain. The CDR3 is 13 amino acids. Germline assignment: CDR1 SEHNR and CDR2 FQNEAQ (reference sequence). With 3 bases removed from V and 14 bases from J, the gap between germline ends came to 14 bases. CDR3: CASSFDAGSTLHF. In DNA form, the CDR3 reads TGTGCCAGCAGCTTCGACGCAGGCAGCACCCTCCACTTT.

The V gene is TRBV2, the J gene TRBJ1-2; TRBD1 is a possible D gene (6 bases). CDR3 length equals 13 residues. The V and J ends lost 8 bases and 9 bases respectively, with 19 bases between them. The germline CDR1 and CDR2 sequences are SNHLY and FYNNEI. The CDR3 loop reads CASRGGGADRYTF. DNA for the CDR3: TGTGCCAGCCGTGGCGGGGGGGCGGATCGCTACACCTTC.

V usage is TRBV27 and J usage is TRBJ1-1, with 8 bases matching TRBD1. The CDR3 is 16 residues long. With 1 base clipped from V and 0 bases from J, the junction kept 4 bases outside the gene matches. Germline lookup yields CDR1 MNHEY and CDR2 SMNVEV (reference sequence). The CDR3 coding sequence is TGTGCCAGCAGTTTATATTTGGGACAGGTGAACACTGAAGCTTTCTTT. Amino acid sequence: CASSLYLGQVNTEAFF.

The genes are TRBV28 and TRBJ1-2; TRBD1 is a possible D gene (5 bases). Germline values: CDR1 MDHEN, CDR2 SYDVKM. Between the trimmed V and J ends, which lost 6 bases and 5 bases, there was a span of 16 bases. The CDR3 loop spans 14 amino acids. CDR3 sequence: CASRGGEVHYGYTF. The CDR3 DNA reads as TGTGCCAGCAGGGGGGGGGAGGTGCATTATGGCTACACCTTC.

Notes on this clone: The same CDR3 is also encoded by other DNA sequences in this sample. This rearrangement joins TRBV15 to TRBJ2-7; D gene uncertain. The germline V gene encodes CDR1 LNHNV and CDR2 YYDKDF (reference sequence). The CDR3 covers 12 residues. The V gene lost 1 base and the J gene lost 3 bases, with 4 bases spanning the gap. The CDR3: CATSRAGYEQYF. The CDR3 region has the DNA TGTGCCACCAGCAGAGCGGGCTACGAGCAGTACTTC.

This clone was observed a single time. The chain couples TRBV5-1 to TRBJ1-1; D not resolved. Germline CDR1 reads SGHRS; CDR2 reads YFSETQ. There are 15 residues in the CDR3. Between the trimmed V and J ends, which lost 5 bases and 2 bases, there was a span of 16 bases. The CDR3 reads CASRPPGSQNTEAFF. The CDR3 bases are TGCGCCAGCAGGCCCCCGGGGAGTCAAAACACTGAAGCTTTCTTT.

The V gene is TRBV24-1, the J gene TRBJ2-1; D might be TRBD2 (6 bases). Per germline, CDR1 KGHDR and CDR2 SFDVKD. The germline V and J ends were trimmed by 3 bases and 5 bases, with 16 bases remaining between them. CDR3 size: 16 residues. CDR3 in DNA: TGTGCCACCAGTGATGCTGGGGTGACGGGAGACAATGAGCAGTTCTTC. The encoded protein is CATSDAGVTGDNEQFF.

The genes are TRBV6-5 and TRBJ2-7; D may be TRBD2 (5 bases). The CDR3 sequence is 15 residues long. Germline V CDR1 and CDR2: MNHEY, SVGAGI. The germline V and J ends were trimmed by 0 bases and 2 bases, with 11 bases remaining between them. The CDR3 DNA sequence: TGTGCCAGCAGTTACTCGAGGGCAGGAACCTACGAGCAGTACTTC. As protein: CASSYSRAGTYEQYF.

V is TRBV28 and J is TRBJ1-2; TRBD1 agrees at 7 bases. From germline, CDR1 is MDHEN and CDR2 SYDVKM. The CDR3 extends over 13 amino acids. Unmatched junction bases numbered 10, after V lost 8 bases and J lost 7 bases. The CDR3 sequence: CASGSAKGAGYTF. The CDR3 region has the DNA TGTGCCAGCGGTAGTGCCAAGGGGGCTGGCTACACCTTC.

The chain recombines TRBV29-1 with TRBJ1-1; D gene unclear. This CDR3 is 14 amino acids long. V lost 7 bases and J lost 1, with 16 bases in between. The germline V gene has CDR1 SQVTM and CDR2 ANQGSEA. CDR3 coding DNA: TGCAGCGGTAACTACGATTATGCGAACACTGAAGCTTTCTTT. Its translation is CSGNYDYANTEAFF.

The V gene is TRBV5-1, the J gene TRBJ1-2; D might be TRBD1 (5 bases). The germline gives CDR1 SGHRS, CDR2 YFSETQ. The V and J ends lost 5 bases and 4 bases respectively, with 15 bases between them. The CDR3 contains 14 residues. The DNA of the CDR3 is TGCGCCAGCAGTCTCACCGGGACTTCCTATGGCTACACCTTC. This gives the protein CASSLTGTSYGYTF.

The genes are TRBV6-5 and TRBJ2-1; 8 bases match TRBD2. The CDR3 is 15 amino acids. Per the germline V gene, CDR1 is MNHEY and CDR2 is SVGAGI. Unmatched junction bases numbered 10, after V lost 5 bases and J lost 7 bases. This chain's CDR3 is CASSKRGTSSNEQFF. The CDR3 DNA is TGTGCCAGCAGTAAACGCGGGACTAGTAGTAATGAGCAGTTCTTC.

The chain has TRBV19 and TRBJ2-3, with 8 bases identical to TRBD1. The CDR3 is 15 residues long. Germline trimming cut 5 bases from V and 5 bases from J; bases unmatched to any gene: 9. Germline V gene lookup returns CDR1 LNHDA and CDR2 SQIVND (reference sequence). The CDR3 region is CASSGWDRSRDTQYF. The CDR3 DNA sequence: TGTGCCAGTAGTGGATGGGACAGGTCCAGAGATACGCAGTATTTT. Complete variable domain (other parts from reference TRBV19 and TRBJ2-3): DGGITQSPKYLFRKEGQNVTLSCEQNLNHDAMYWYRQDPGQGLRLIYYSQIVNDFQKGDIAEGYSVSREKKESFPLTVTSAQKNPTAFYLCASSGWDRSRDTQYFGPGTRLTVL.

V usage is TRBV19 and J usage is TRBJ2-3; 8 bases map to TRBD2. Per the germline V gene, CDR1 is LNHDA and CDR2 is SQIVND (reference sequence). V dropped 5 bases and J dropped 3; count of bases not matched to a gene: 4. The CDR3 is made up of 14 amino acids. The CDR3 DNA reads TGTGCCAGTAGTGGCTTAGCGGGGACAGATACGCAGTATTTT. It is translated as CASSGLAGTDTQYF.

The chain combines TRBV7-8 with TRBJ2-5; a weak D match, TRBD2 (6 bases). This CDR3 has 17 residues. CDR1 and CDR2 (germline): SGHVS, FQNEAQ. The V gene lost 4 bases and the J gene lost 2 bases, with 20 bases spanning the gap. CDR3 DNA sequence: TGTGCCAGCAGCTCGTCGGGAGTGTTTGGTTGGCAAGAGACCCAGTACTTC. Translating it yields CASSSSGVFGWQETQYF.

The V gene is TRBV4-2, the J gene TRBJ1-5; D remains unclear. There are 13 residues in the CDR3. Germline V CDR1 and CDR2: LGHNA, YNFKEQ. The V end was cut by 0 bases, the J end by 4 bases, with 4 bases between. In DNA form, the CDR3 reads TGTGCCAGCAGCCAAGACCTTAATCAGCCCCAGCATTTT. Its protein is CASSQDLNQPQHF.

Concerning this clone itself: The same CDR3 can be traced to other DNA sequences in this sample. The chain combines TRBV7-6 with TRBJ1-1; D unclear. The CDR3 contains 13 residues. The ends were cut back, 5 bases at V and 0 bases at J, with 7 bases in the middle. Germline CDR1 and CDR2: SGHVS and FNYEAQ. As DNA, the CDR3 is TGTGCCAGCAGCGCCGACTTGAACACTGAAGCTTTCTTT. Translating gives CASSADLNTEAFF.

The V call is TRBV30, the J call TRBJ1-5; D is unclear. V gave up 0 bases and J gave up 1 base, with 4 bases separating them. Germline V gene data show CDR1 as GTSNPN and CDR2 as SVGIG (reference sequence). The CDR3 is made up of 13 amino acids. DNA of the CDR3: TGTGCCTGGAGTGTAAGCAGCAATCAGCCCCAGCATTTT. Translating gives CAWSVSSNQPQHF.

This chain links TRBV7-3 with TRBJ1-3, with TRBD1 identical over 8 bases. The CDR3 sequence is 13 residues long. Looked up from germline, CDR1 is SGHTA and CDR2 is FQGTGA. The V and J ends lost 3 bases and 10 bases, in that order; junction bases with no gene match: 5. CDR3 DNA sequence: TGTGCCAGCAGCTTCGGACAGGGTAGTACCATATATTTT. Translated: CASSFGQGSTIYF.

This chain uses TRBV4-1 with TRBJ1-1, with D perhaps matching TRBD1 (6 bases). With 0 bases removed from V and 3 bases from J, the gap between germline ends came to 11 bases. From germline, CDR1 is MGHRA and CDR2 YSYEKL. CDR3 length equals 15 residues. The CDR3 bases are TGCGCCAGCAGCCAAGACCAACAGGGACACACTGAAGCTTTCTTT. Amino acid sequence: CASSQDQQGHTEAFF.

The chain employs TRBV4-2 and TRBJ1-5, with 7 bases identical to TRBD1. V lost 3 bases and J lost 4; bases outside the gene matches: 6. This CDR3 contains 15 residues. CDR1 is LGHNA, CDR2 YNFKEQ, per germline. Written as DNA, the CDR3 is TGTGCCAGCAGCCACCAAGACAGGGCGAATCAGCCCCAGCATTTT. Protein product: CASSHQDRANQPQHF.

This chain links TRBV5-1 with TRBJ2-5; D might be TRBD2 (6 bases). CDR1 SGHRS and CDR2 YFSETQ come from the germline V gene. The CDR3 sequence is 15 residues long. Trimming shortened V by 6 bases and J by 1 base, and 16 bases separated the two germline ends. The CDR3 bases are TGCGCCAGCACCCCAGGGCGGGGTCCCCAAGAGACCCAGTACTTC. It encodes CASTPGRGPQETQYF.

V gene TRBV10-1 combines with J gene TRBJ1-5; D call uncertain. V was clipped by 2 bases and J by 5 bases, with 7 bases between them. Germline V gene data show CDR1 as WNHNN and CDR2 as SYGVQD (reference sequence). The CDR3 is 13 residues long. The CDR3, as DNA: TGCGCCAGCAGTGAGGACATCGATCAGCCCCAGCATTTT. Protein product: CASSEDIDQPQHF.

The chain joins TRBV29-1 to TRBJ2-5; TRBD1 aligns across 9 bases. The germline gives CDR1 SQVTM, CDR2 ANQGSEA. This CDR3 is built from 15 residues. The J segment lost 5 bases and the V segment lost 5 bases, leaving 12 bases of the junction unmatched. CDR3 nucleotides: TGCAGCGTTTCACTGGACAGGGGCCAGGGGGAGACCCAGTACTTC. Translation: CSVSLDRGQGETQYF.